The rows below give T cell receptor beta chains drawn from one sample of a study of technical replicates of blood from several donors. Profiling relied on immunoSEQ multiplex PCR, and the TCRdb table lists in-frame clones only, not all of them. The table has about 49,000 clones, 92% seen once. The sequencing input was PBMCs. Source of these receptors: a human donor in good health. Some clones in this sample may be carry-over from other donors' samples. CDR3s include the opening cysteine and the closing phenylalanine or tryptophan. D genes are given only for firm matches. Not every row has a clone size; where given, it reads once, few, many or a size class.

.	TRBV5-6	TRBJ1-2	TRBD1	TGTGCCAGCAGCTTGGGGCCGGGACAGGGGGGACTTTACTATGGCTACACCTTC	CASSLGPGQGGLYYGYTF
.	TRBV12-5	TRBJ2-7	.	TGTGCTAGTGGTTTTGGCAGGGGTGGGTACGAGCAGTACTTC	CASGFGRGGYEQYF
.	TRBV19	TRBJ2-1	.	TGTGCCAGTAGTATAACGCCCTCGCCGGGGGGCCCCTACAATGAGCAGTTCTTC	CASSITPSPGGPYNEQFF
.	TRBV18	TRBJ1-1	TRBD1	TGTGCCAGCTCACCATCGGAGGGGGCGAGCACTGAAGCTTTCTTT	CASSPSEGASTEAFF
.	TRBV7-3	TRBJ2-3	TRBD2	TGTGCCAGCAGTGCGACTAGCGGAACCACAGATACGCAGTATTTT	CASSATSGTTDTQYF
.	TRBV19	TRBJ1-2	.	TGTGCCAGTAGGATGGCGGGGAACTATGGCTACACCTTC	CASRMAGNYGYTF
.	TRBV5-1	TRBJ2-2	TRBD1	TGCGCCAGCACCCAAATCAAGACAGGGGGCGGTACCGGGGAGCTGTTTTTT	CASTQIKTGGGTGELFF
.	TRBV5-4	TRBJ1-2	.	TGTGCCAGCAGCTCTGGACACTGGAGGGATTATGGCTACACCTTC	CASSSGHWRDYGYTF
.	TRBV4-1	TRBJ1-4	TRBD1	TGCGCCAGCAGCCACCCCAGGGGGGACAGGGATAATGAAAAACTGTTTTTT	CASSHPRGDRDNEKLFF
.	TRBV2	TRBJ1-6	.	TGTGCCAGCAGTGAAGTCGTCGGCTATAATTCACCCCTCCACTTT	CASSEVVGYNSPLHF
.	TRBV19	TRBJ2-5	TRBD1	TGTGCCAGTACTCAAAGTACAGGGGGAGAGACCCAGTACTTC	CASTQSTGGETQYF
.	TRBV4-2	TRBJ2-6	.	TGTGCCAGCAGCCCCAGGGAACGGGCCAACGTCCTGACTTTC	CASSPRERANVLTF
.	TRBV25-1	TRBJ2-7	TRBD2	TGTGCCAGCAGTGGTCGGACTAGCGGGAGGTCCTACGAGCAGTACTTC	CASSGRTSGRSYEQYF
.	TRBV30	TRBJ2-7	.	TGTGCCTGGAGTCCATTTACGGGTAGCGCGGTCTACGAGCAGTACTTC	CAWSPFTGSAVYEQYF
.	TRBV10-2	TRBJ2-7	TRBD2	TGCGCCAGCAGTTCCTCTAAGTTCAAAGCGGGGATCGACTCCTACGAGCAGTACTTC	CASSSSKFKAGIDSYEQYF
.	TRBV27	TRBJ1-1	.	TGTGCCAGCAGGACACAGGGCCGTCTCACTGAAGCTTTCTTT	CASRTQGRLTEAFF
.	TRBV6-6	TRBJ1-1	.	TGTGCCAGCCGGGGAGACACTGAAGCTTTCTTT	CASRGDTEAFF
.	TRBV2	TRBJ1-5	.	TGTGCCAGTGACCGAGGCAGGGCGAATCAGCCCCAGCATTTT	CASDRGRANQPQHF
once	TRBV7-2	TRBJ1-2	TRBD1	TGTGCCAGCAGCTTCGAAGGGGGCGCATCGTATGGCTACACCTTC	CASSFEGGASYGYTF
medium-sized	TRBV4-3	TRBJ2-2	TRBD2	TGCGCCAGCAGCCAATACAGCGGGAGCGCCGGGGAGCTGTTTTTT	CASSQYSGSAGELFF
once	TRBV19	TRBJ2-2	TRBD2	TGTGCCAGTAGGAGGGAGCGGGAGATCAACACCGGGGAGCTGTTTTTT	CASRREREINTGELFF
once	TRBV25-1	TRBJ2-5	TRBD1	TGTGCCAGCAGTGCCAAGCCGGGACAGGGGGAAGAGACCCAGTACTTC	CASSAKPGQGEETQYF
.	TRBV27	TRBJ2-7	.	TGTGCCAGCAGTTCTCGACAGAGATCCTACGAGCAGTACTTC	CASSSRQRSYEQYF
.	TRBV5-1	TRBJ1-3	.	TGCGCCAGCAGCACTCTCTCCGACAGGCCGGGAAACACCATATATTTT	CASSTLSDRPGNTIYF
.	TRBV6-5	TRBJ2-7	TRBD1	TGTGCCAGCGGGCCATACAAGCAGGGGGCCTACGAGCAGTACTTC	CASGPYKQGAYEQYF
once	TRBV6-1	TRBJ1-1	.	TGTGCCAGCAGTGAATTCTGGCAGGGAAAAGCTTTCTTT	CASSEFWQGKAFF
.	TRBV5-1	TRBJ2-1	TRBD1	TGCGCCAGCAGCTTGGGGGGACAGAGCAATGAGCAGTTCTTC	CASSLGGQSNEQFF
.	TRBV9	TRBJ1-6	TRBD1	TGTGCCAGCAGCCGAGGACAGGGGGCATCACCCCTCCACTTT	CASSRGQGASPLHF
.	TRBV5-1	TRBJ2-5	TRBD1	TGCGCCAGCAGCTTAACAGGGGGCGAACGGGAGACCCAGTACTTC	CASSLTGGERETQYF
.	TRBV4-1	TRBJ1-2	.	TGCGCCAGCAGCCCTTCGGGTTTCGGGAGCGGCTACACCTTC	CASSPSGFGSGYTF
once	TRBV11-2	TRBJ2-7	TRBD2	TGTGCCAGCAGCTTAGATCGGGTAGCGGGGACGACCTACGAGCAGTACTTC	CASSLDRVAGTTYEQYF
.	TRBV6-4	TRBJ2-2	.	TGTGCCAGCAGTGACTCGACCGGGGAAACCGGGGAGCTGTTTTTT	CASSDSTGETGELFF
.	TRBV4-1	TRBJ2-7	.	TGCGCCAGCAGTTATGGGCCCCAGGGGTTCTCCTACGAGCAGTACTTC	CASSYGPQGFSYEQYF
.	TRBV4-1	TRBJ2-1	TRBD2	TGCGCCAGCAGCCAGAAATTAGCGGGAGGGCCCCCTGAGCAGTTCTTC	CASSQKLAGGPPEQFF
.	TRBV6-6	TRBJ2-7	TRBD1	TGTGCCAGCGGCTCGGACAGGGGGTTCGAGCAGTACTTC	CASGSDRGFEQYF
once	TRBV5-1	TRBJ2-7	TRBD2	TGCGCCAGCAGCTTGGCCGCCGGGGGGACCTACGAGCAGTACTTC	CASSLAAGGTYEQYF
.	TRBV11-1	TRBJ2-7	TRBD1	TGTGCCAGCAGCCGAACACTCCGAGACAGGGGGCGAAGCGAGCAGTACTTC	CASSRTLRDRGRSEQYF
.	TRBV13	TRBJ2-5	.	TGTGCCAGCAGCTTAGGGCAGGGGATGTCAGAGACCCAGTACTTC	CASSLGQGMSETQYF
.	TRBV7-8	TRBJ2-1	.	TGTGCCAGCAGCCCCCGCGTAGCGGATTACAATGAGCAGTTCTTC	CASSPRVADYNEQFF
.	TRBV5-1	TRBJ2-7	.	TGCGCCAGCAGCTTGGCCGTGGGCCCGTACGAGCAGTACTTC	CASSLAVGPYEQYF
.	TRBV7-6	TRBJ1-2	TRBD1	TGTGCCAGCAGCCCCCGGACAGGGTCAGGCTATGGCTACACCTTC	CASSPRTGSGYGYTF
once	TRBV5-4	TRBJ2-5	TRBD2	TGTGCCAGCAGCTTGGGGGGTAGCGGGCTACAAGAGACCCAGTACTTC	CASSLGGSGLQETQYF
once	TRBV5-1	TRBJ1-1	.	TGCGCCAGCAGCTGGGATTACGGATCCCGGGGGACTGAAGCTTTCTTT	CASSWDYGSRGTEAFF
.	TRBV6-1	TRBJ2-1	TRBD1	TGTGCCAGCAGTGAACGACAGGGGGGCGGCAATGAGCAGTTCTTC	CASSERQGGGNEQFF